This T cell receptor beta chain was captured by sequencing in a study of blood T cell repertoires in COVID-19. Across the whole study: There were acute and convalescent COVID-19 samples, and they came from the United States, Italy and Spain. Nucleic acid was either cDNA or gDNA, and it came from T cells, B-cell-depleted T cells, or PBMCs.

From germline, CDR1 is MDHEN and CDR2 SYDVKM. The V and J ends lost 4 bases and 1 base respectively, with 3 bases between them. The CDR3 consists of 12 residues. Authors' processing steps: Cell counts per sample came from amplifying reference gene primers. Clones were sequenced by immunoSEQ multiplex PCR, and TCRdb holds only the in-frame ones, with some missing. V and J calls and clone size are as listed in that table; D and trimming were resolved from the DNA. The table has 300,000 to 350,000 clones, 90% seen once. It was during active infection that Seattle patients were enrolled and then longitudinally followed.

The chain uses TRBV28 and TRBJ2-3; D is uncertain. The sequence came from a woman in her 30s with COVID-19, enrolled during active disease. Specimen: peripheral blood. CDR3 nucleotide sequence: TGTGCCAGCAGTTCTGGCACAGATACGCAGTATTTT. It codes for CASSSGTDTQYF. Looking up the rest from reference TRBV28 and TRBJ2-3 gives the full variable domain: DVKVTQSSRYLVKRTGEKVFLECVQDMDHENMFWYRQDPGLGLRLIYFSYDVKMKEKGDIPEGYSVSREKKERFSLILESASTNQTSMYLCASSSGTDTQYFGPGTRLTVL.